This paragraph reports one TCR beta chain. Its antigen is unknown. This entry comes from a study of glioma-infiltrating T cells. Whole-study results and caveats: Tissue-blood divergence was below expectation in non-neoplastic patients, above in gliomas.

Trimming shortened V by 6 bases and J by 5 bases, and 17 bases separated the two germline ends. Germline CDR1 is MDHEN and CDR2 is SYDVKM. CDR3 length: 14 amino acids. Amplification of TCR alpha and beta CDR3 regions from RNA used iRepertoire nested multiplex PCR. One-step reverse transcription and amplification started from approximately 100-400 ng of tissue mRNA or PBMC total RNA. Using its own MiXCR run on the multiplex PCR reads, TCRdb lists one record per CDR3 protein. The table lists about 210,000 distinct CDR3 sequences, around 32% of them singletons. This chain uses TRBV28 with TRBJ2-7, with D tentatively TRBD1 or TRBD2 (5 bases each). What was sequenced was glioma tissue, nonneoplastic brain tissue, or PBMCs (not recorded which). The clonotype originates from a human donor with low-grade glioma or glioblastoma, undergoing nonglioma brain surgery, or in good health (not recorded which). The CDR3 DNA sequence: TGTGCCAGCAGGAAACTGGTGGGGGTCCACGAGCAGTACTTC. As protein: CASRKLVGVHEQYF.